What follows are 28 T cell receptor beta chains derived from one specimen sequenced in a study of T cells in Graves' hyperthyroidism and ophthalmopathy. TCR beta CDR3 regions were amplified from RNA transcripts. TCR CDR3 underwent first-round RT-PCR with the HTBI primer set. MiXCR was run by TCRdb on the multiplex PCR reads, yielding one entry per CDR3 protein. The data contain a few hundred thousand distinct CDR3 sequences, around a fifth of them singletons. The sample taken for sequencing was blood. The receptors derive from a woman aged 45-65 years with Graves' hyperthyroidism.

This clonotype was recorded at least ten times. This chain's CDR3 is CASTLGQVGGEQYF. CDR3 DNA: TGTGCCAGCACGTTGGGACAGGTTGGGGGCGAGCAGTACTTC. J is TRBJ2-7 and V is TRBV28; 8 nucleotides agree with TRBD1. V gave up 7 bases and J gave up 6 bases; unmatched junction bases: 11. The germline V gene has CDR1 MDHEN and CDR2 SYDVKM. This CDR3 has 14 amino acids.

The rearrangement joins TRBV27 to TRBJ2-7; 11 bases match TRBD1. CDR3 length: 18 residues. The ends lost 5 bases at V and 0 bases at J; junction bases unmatched: 12. Looked up from germline, CDR1 is MNHEY and CDR2 is SMNVEV (reference sequence). The CDR3 is CASSQKPGTGGPSYEQYF. Here the CDR3 DNA reads TGTGCCAGCAGTCAAAAACCGGGGACAGGGGGGCCCTCCTACGAGCAGTACTTC.

Concerning this clonotype: A much larger clone differs by one base, so this may be a read error. V gene TRBV11-2 combines with J gene TRBJ2-1, with TRBD1 matching 7 bases. The J call may be faulty, since TRBJ2-7 better matches the DNA end. CDR3 length equals 13 residues. Germline V gene lookup returns CDR1 SGHAT and CDR2 FQNNGV. In nucleotides, the CDR3 is TGTGCCAGCAGCTCGACAGGGAACAATGAGCAGTACTTC. Protein: CASSSTGNNEQYF.

This clonotype was detected only a few times. The chain recombines TRBV2 with TRBJ2-1, with D tentatively TRBD1 (6 bases). The CDR3 runs to 11 residues. The germline V and J ends were trimmed by 11 bases and 5 bases, with 10 bases remaining between them. Germline CDR1 reads SNHLY; CDR2 reads FYNNEI. CDR3 sequence reads: CASQGNNEQFF. The CDR3 DNA reads as TGTGCCTCACAGGGAAACAATGAGCAGTTCTTC.

In its sample, this clonotype was seen many times. The chain combines TRBV20-1 with TRBJ2-7; weak D call: TRBD2 (6 bases). From germline, CDR1 is DFQATT and CDR2 SNEGSKA (reference sequence). V was clipped by 4 bases and J by 3 bases, with 16 bases between them. CDR3 length: 14 residues. The CDR3 here is CSATSRDFGYEQYF. In nucleotides, the CDR3 is TGCAGTGCTACGAGCCGGGACTTCGGCTACGAGCAGTACTTC.

Details on this clonotype: It may be a read error: a sequence one base away is much more abundant. The chain combines TRBV6-1 with TRBJ1-4; D is unresolved. Between the trimmed V and J ends, which lost 2 bases and 8 bases, there was a span of 18 bases. The CDR3 spans 16 residues. Germline V gene sequence: CDR1 MNHNS, CDR2 SASEGT. The CDR3 DNA reads as TGTGCCAGCAGTGAAAAAAGGAACACCGTTTGGGAAAAACTGTTTTTT. It translates to CASSEKRNTVWEKLFF.

This clonotype turned up a few times. The J gene is TRBJ2-2, the V gene TRBV28; weak D call: TRBD1 (8 bases). Between the trimmed V and J ends, which lost 3 bases and 4 bases, there was a span of 12 bases. The CDR3 has 15 amino acids. Germline V gene data show CDR1 as MDHEN and CDR2 as SYDVKM. The CDR3, as DNA: TGTGCCAGCAGTTTTAACAGGGGGGGCACCGGGGAGCTGTTTTTT. Its translation: CASSFNRGGTGELFF.

Many counts were recorded for this clonotype. This chain uses TRBV6-2 or TRBV6-3 with TRBJ2-1; TRBD2 aligns across 7 bases. The V segment lost 6 bases and the J segment 1 base; nucleotides outside the gene matches: 3. The CDR3 has 14 residues. The germline gives CDR1 MNHEY, CDR2 SVGEGT. The CDR3 DNA is TGTGCCAGCAGATGGGGACTATCCTACAATGAGCAGTTCTTC. Encoded protein: CASRWGLSYNEQFF.

The rearrangement joins TRBV28 to TRBJ2-5; 8 bases are shared with TRBD2. The CDR3 totals 17 residues. V dropped 2 bases and J dropped 0; count of bases not matched to a gene: 8. The V gene's germline CDR1 is MDHEN and CDR2 SYDVKM. The chain's CDR3 is CASSLHLREANQETQYF. The CDR3 bases are TGTGCCAGCAGTTTACATTTGCGGGAGGCGAACCAAGAGACCCAGTACTTC. The full variable domain, completed using reference TRBV28 and TRBJ2-5, is DVKVTQSSRYLVKRTGEKVFLECVQDMDHENMFWYRQDPGLGLRLIYFSYDVKMKEKGDIPEGYSVSREKKERFSLILESASTNQTSMYLCASSLHLREANQETQYFGPGTRLLVL.

This clonotype was counted at least ten times. The gene calls are TRBV25-1 and TRBJ2-1; D gene ambiguous. Germline lookup yields CDR1 MGHDK and CDR2 SYGVNS. The CDR3 loop spans 12 amino acids. V lost 2 bases to trimming and J lost 6 bases, with 5 bases between them. CDR3 sequence: CASSEHGNEQFF. DNA of the CDR3: TGTGCCAGCAGTGAACACGGCAATGAGCAGTTCTTC.

This clonotype was detected many times. The rearrangement uses TRBV5-1 and TRBJ1-5; D gene uncertain. CDR1 is SGHRS and CDR2 is YFSETQ in the germline V gene. Trimming shortened V by 4 bases and J by 6 bases, and 11 bases separated the two germline ends. The CDR3 extends over 13 amino acids. The CDR3 nucleotides read TGCGCCAGCAGCCTGAAACGTGGTCAGCCCCAGCATTTT. Residues: CASSLKRGQPQHF. Together with reference TRBV5-1 and TRBJ1-5, the CDR3 gives the full variable domain: KAGVTQTPRYLIKTRGQQVTLSCSPISGHRSVSWYQQTPGQGLQFLFEYFSETQRNKGNFPGRFSGRQFSNSRSEMNVSTLELGDSALYLCASSLKRGQPQHFGDGTRLSIL.

This sequence joins TRBV5-1 and TRBJ2-2; possibly TRBD1 for D (6 bases). V was clipped by 9 bases and J by 6 bases, with 18 bases between them. This CDR3 has 14 amino acids. Germline values: CDR1 SGHRS, CDR2 YFSETQ. This CDR3 reads CATRVSQGAGELFF. In nucleotides, the CDR3 is TGCGCCACTCGGGTATCACAGGGAGCCGGGGAGCTGTTTTTT.

This chain links TRBV27 with TRBJ1-6; no reliable D call. CDR3 length: 14 residues. The germline CDR1 and CDR2 sequences are MNHEY and SMNVEV (reference sequence). Trimming pared 1 base from V and 9 bases from J, leaving 10 bases between. In DNA, the CDR3 is TGTGCCAGCAGTTTATTTGCCCCCAGTTCACCCCTCCACTTT. Its protein product is CASSLFAPSSPLHF.

This clonotype was recorded at least ten times. The chain recombines TRBV20-1 with TRBJ2-5; 11 bases line up with TRBD2. The J segment lost 4 bases and the V segment lost 3 bases, leaving 7 bases of the junction unmatched. The CDR3 totals 15 residues. Germline assignment: CDR1 DFQATT and CDR2 SNEGSKA (reference sequence). This CDR3 reads CSASSGGDGIETQYF. For the CDR3, the DNA is TGCAGTGCTAGTAGCGGGGGGGACGGTATAGAGACCCAGTACTTC.

The DNA for the CDR3 is TGCAGCGTTGAGGACGAAAAAAACATTCAGTACTTC. This codes for CSVEDEKNIQYF. The rearrangement links TRBV29-1 to TRBJ2-4, with D uncertain. V lost 3 bases and J lost 4, with 7 bases in between. The CDR3 consists of 12 residues. The germline V gene has CDR1 SQVTM and CDR2 ANQGSEA.

This clonotype has at least ten counts. This sequence joins TRBV6-1 and TRBJ1-2; D is uncertain. The CDR3 is 13 residues long. The germline V gene encodes CDR1 MNHNS and CDR2 SASEGT. V was pared by 1 base and J by 5 bases, with 8 bases between. CDR3 amino acids: CASSEGTGYGYTF. CDR3 nucleotide sequence: TGTGCCAGCAGTGAAGGGACCGGTTATGGCTACACCTTC.

The chain combines TRBV12-3 or TRBV12-4 with TRBJ1-2; the D gene is possibly TRBD1 (5 bases). Trimming stripped 0 bases from V and 4 bases from J, with 18 bases between. CDR3 length: 17 amino acids. The CDR3 loop reads CASSLALNGGEAYGYTF. The DNA for the CDR3 is TGTGCCAGCAGTTTAGCGTTAAACGGAGGGGAGGCCTATGGCTACACCTTC.

This clonotype appeared many times. The junction shows a germline mismatch at one end, possibly a read error. The chain carries TRBV7-3 and TRBJ2-1, with TRBD2 identical over 7 bases. Germline V gives CDR1 SGHTA, CDR2 FQGTGA. This CDR3 is built from 14 residues. The CDR3: CASSITSDSNEQFF. In DNA form, the CDR3 reads TGTGCCAGCAGCATAACTAGCGATTCCAATGAGCAGTTCTTC.

The rearrangement links TRBV5-1 to TRBJ2-1, with no clear D. The CDR3 runs 15 residues. The ends were cut back, 0 bases at V and 1 base at J, with 8 bases in the middle. Germline V gene lookup returns CDR1 SGHRS and CDR2 YFSETQ. CDR3 sequence reads: CASSLGTASYNEQFF. Written as DNA, the CDR3 is TGCGCCAGCAGCTTGGGGACCGCTTCCTACAATGAGCAGTTCTTC.

Only a few counts were recorded for this clonotype. V and J are TRBV25-1 and TRBJ1-3, with a possible D match to TRBD1 (5 bases). V shed 6 bases and J shed 0 bases, with 12 bases lying between them. The CDR3 totals 15 residues. Germline lookup yields CDR1 MGHDK and CDR2 SYGVNS. CDR3 in DNA: TGTGCCAGCAGAGCCCAAGGGGCCTCTGGAAACACCATATATTTT. Translation gives CASRAQGASGNTIYF. The variable domain in full, completed from reference TRBV25-1 and TRBJ1-3, reads EADIYQTPRYLVIGTGKKITLECSQTMGHDKMYWYQQDPGMELHLIHYSYGVNSTEKGDLSSESTVSRIRTEHFPLTLESARPSHTSQYLCASRAQGASGNTIYFGEGSWLTVV.

J is TRBJ2-1 and V is TRBV5-1; 10 nucleotides agree with TRBD2. J gave up 5 bases and V 1 base, and 3 bases lay outside the gene matches. CDR1 is SGHRS, CDR2 YFSETQ, per germline. CDR3 size: 15 residues. The CDR3 is CASSLTSGNHNEQFF. CDR3 in DNA: TGCGCCAGCAGCTTGACTAGCGGGAACCACAATGAGCAGTTCTTC. The complete variable domain, with remaining parts taken from reference TRBV5-1 and TRBJ2-1, reads KAGVTQTPRYLIKTRGQQVTLSCSPISGHRSVSWYQQTPGQGLQFLFEYFSETQRNKGNFPGRFSGRQFSNSRSEMNVSTLELGDSALYLCASSLTSGNHNEQFFGPGTRLTVL.

CDR3 bases: TGTGCCAGCAGTTTGGTAGCGGGAGGCTTCGGGAAGGGTGACGATGAGCAGTTCTTC. It specifies CASSLVAGGFGKGDDEQFF. V gene TRBV27 combines with J gene TRBJ2-1; 10 bases match TRBD2. Germline V lookup: CDR1 MNHEY, CDR2 SMNVEV (reference sequence). V lost 3 bases and J lost 8; bases outside the gene matches: 19. The CDR3 loop spans 19 amino acids.

This clonotype was counted ten times or more. This rearrangement joins TRBV10-3 to TRBJ2-4; 8 positions agree with TRBD2. The V and J ends lost 6 bases and 7 bases, in that order; junction bases with no gene match: 8. This CDR3 is built from 14 residues. CDR1 and CDR2 from the germline V gene are ENHRY and SYGVKD. The CDR3 sequence: CAISPAGAMNIQYF. In DNA form, the CDR3 reads TGTGCCATCAGCCCAGCGGGAGCGATGAACATTCAGTACTTC.

This clonotype was observed at least ten times. This sequence joins TRBV2 and TRBJ1-1; D is uncertain. Germline lookup yields CDR1 SNHLY and CDR2 FYNNEI. Trimming left V 1 base short and J 8 bases short, with 11 bases between. The length of the CDR3 is 13 residues. In nucleotides, the CDR3 is TGTGCCAGCAGTGAAGAAAGTTTAGGAGAAGCTTTCTTT. It codes for CASSEESLGEAFF.

The chain employs TRBV7-2 and TRBJ2-5; TRBD2 aligns across 9 bases. V dropped 2 bases and J dropped 5; count of bases not matched to a gene: 9. CDR3 length equals 16 residues. The germline V gene has CDR1 SGHTA and CDR2 FQGNSA. The CDR3 sequence: CASSLLRGGPGETQYF. The CDR3 DNA reads as TGTGCCAGCAGCTTACTGCGGGGGGGCCCCGGGGAGACCCAGTACTTC.

This clonotype has a count of ten or more. This sequence joins TRBV6-1 and TRBJ1-1, with D possibly TRBD1 on 5 matching bases. In germline, CDR1 is MNHNS, CDR2 SASEGT. This CDR3 contains 18 residues. Trimming shortened V by 2 bases and J by 1 base, and 20 bases separated the two germline ends. Here the CDR3 reads CASSENFFRGLTNTEAFF. As DNA, the CDR3 is TGTGCCAGCAGTGAAAATTTTTTTCGGGGACTGACGAACACTGAAGCTTTCTTT.

The J gene is TRBJ1-1, the V gene TRBV28, with 9 nucleotides matching TRBD1. The germline V gene has CDR1 MDHEN and CDR2 SYDVKM. This CDR3 is built from 15 residues. Unmatched junction bases numbered 10, after V lost 6 bases and J lost 5 bases. The CDR3 is CASRGLQGARTEAFF. CDR3 nucleotide sequence: TGTGCCAGCAGAGGACTACAGGGGGCGAGGACTGAAGCTTTCTTT. Using reference TRBV28 and TRBJ1-1 for the parts outside the CDR3, the full variable domain is DVKVTQSSRYLVKRTGEKVFLECVQDMDHENMFWYRQDPGLGLRLIYFSYDVKMKEKGDIPEGYSVSREKKERFSLILESASTNQTSMYLCASRGLQGARTEAFFGQGTRLTVV.

This clonotype was counted many times. The chain has TRBV11-1 and TRBJ1-1; D call uncertain. CDR1 is SGHAT and CDR2 is FQDESV in the germline V gene (reference sequence). Trimming took off 0 bases at V and 4 bases at J, with 12 bases between the two ends. CDR3 size: 15 residues. CDR3 loop: CASSLAFGEGTEAFF. Here the CDR3 DNA reads TGTGCCAGCAGCTTAGCATTTGGGGAGGGCACTGAAGCTTTCTTT.